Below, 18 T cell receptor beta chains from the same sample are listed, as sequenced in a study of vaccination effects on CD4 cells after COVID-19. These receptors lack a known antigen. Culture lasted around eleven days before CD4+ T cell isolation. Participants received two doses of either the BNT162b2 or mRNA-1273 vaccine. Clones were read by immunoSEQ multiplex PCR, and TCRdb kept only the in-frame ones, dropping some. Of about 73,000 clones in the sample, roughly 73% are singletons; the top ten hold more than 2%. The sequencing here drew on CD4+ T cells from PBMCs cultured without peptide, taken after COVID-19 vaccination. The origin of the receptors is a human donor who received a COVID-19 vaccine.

Here the CDR3 DNA reads TGTGCCAGCAGAAAGAACACTGAAGCTTTCTTT. Translated, it gives CASRKNTEAFF. This sequence joins TRBV6-5 and TRBJ1-1, with D hard to call. This CDR3 is 11 amino acids long. Germline CDR1 and CDR2: MNHEY and SVGAGI. V lost 6 bases, J lost 1 base, and 3 bases lay in between.

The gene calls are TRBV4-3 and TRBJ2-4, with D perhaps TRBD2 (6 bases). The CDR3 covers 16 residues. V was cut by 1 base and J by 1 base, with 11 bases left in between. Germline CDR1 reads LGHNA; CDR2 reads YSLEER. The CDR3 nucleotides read TGCGCCAGCAGCCAAGGGTCGGGAGTTGCCAAAAACATTCAGTACTTC. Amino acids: CASSQGSGVAKNIQYF.

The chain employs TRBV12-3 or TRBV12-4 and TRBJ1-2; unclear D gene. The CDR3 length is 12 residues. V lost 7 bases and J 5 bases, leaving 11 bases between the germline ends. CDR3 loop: CASTLRGYGYTF. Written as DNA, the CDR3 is TGTGCCAGCACCTTGAGAGGTTATGGCTACACCTTC.

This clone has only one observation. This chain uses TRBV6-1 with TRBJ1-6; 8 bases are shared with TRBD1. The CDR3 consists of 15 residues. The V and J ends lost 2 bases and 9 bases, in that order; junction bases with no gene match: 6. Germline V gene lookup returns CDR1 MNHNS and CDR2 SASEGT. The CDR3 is CASSEQGASVSPLHF. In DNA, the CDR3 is TGTGCCAGCAGTGAACAGGGGGCCTCGGTTTCACCCCTCCACTTT.

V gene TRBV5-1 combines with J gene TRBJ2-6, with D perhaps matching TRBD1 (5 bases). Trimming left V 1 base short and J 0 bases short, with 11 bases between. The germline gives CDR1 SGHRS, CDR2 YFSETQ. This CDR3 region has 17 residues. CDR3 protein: CASSLLGHASGANVLTF. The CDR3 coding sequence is TGCGCCAGCAGCTTGCTCGGACACGCCTCTGGGGCCAACGTCCTGACTTTC.

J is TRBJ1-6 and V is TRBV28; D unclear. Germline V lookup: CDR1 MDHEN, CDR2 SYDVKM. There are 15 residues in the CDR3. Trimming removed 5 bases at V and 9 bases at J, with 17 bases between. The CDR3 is CASSPSNGMGSPLHF. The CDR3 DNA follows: TGTGCCAGCAGTCCGTCAAATGGAATGGGTTCACCCCTCCACTTT.

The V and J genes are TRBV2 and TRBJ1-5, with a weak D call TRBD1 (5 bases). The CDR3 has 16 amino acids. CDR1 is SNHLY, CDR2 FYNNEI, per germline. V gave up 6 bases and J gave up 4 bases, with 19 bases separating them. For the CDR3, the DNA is TGTGCCAGCAGCCTCGCTTCGGACATTCCAAATCAGCCCCAGCATTTT. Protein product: CASSLASDIPNQPQHF.

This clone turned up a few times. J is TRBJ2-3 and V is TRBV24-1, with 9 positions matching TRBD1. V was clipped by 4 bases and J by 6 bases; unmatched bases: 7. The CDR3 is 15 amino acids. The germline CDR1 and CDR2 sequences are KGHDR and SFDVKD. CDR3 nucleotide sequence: TGTGCCACCAGTGACCGGACAGGGGCGGAGGATACGCAGTATTTT. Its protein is CATSDRTGAEDTQYF.

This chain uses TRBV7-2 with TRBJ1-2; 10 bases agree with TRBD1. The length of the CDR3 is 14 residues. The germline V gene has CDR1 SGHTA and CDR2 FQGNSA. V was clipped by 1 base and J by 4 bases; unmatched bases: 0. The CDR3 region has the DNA TGTGCCAGCAGCTTAGGACAGGGGGCCTATGGCTACACCTTC. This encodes CASSLGQGAYGYTF.

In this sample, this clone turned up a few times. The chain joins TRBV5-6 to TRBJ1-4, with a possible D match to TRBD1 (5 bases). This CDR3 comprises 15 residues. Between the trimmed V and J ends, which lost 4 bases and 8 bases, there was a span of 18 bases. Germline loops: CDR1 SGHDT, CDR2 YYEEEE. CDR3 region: CASSRTGASGEKLFF. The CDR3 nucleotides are TGTGCCAGCAGCCGCACCGGGGCCTCGGGAGAAAAACTGTTTTTT. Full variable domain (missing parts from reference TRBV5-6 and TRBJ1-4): DAGVTQSPTHLIKTRGQQVTLRCSPKSGHDTVSWYQQALGQGPQFIFQYYEEEERQRGNFPDRFSGHQFPNYSSELNVNALLLGDSALYLCASSRTGASGEKLFFGSGTQLSVL.

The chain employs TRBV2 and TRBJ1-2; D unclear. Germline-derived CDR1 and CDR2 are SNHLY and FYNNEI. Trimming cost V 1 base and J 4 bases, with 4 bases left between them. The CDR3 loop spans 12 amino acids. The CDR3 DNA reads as TGTGCCAGCAGTGAAGATGGCTATGGCTACACCTTC. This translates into CASSEDGYGYTF.

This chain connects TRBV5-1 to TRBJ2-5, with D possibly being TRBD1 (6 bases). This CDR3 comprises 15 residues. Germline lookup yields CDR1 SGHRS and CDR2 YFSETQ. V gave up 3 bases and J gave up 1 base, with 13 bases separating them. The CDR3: CASSSRGQTQETQYF. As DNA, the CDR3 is TGCGCCAGCAGCTCCCGTGGACAGACCCAAGAGACCCAGTACTTC.

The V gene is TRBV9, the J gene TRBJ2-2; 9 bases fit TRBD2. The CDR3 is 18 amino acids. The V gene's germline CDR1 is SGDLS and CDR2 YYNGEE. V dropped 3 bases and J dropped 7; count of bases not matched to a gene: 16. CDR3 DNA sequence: TGTGCCAGCAGCGGGGCCCCTGGTAGCGGGGGAAGGATCGGGGAGCTGTTTTTT. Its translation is CASSGAPGSGGRIGELFF.

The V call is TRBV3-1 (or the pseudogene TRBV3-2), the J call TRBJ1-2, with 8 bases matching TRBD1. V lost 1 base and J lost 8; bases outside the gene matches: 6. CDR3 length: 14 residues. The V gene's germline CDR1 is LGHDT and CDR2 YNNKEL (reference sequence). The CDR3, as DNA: TGTGCCAGCAGCCAAGGGTCAGGGGGCCGGGGCTACACCTTC. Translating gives CASSQGSGGRGYTF.

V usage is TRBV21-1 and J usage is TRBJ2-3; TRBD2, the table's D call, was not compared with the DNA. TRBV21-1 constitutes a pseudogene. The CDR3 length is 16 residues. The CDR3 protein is CASGSGGILSTDTQYF. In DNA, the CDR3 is TGTGCCAGCGGGAGCGGGGGGATTTTAAGCACAGATACGCAGTATTTT.

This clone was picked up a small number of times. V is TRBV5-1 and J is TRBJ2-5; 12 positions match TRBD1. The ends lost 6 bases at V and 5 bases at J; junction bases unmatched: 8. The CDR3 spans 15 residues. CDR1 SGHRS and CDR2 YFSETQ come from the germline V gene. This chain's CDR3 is CASTLGQGALETQYF. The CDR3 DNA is TGCGCCAGCACCCTGGGACAGGGGGCTCTCGAGACCCAGTACTTC.

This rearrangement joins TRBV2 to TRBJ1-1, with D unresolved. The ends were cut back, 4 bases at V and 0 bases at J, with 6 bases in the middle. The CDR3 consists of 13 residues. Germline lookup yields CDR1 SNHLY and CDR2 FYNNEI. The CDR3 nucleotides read TGTGCCAGCAGTGCATCCATGAACACTGAAGCTTTCTTT. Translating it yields CASSASMNTEAFF.

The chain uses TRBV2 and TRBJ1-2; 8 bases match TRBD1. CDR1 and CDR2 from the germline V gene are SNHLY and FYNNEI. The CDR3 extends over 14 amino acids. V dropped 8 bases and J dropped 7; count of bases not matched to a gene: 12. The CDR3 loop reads CASGRGLPSFGYTF. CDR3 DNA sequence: TGTGCCAGCGGCAGGGGGCTTCCATCCTTTGGCTACACCTTC. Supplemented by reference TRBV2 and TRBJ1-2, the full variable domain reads EPEVTQTPSHQVTQMGQEVILRCVPISNHLYFYWYRQILGQKVEFLVSFYNNEISEKSEIFDDQFSVERPDGSNFTLKIRSTKLEDSAMYFCASGRGLPSFGYTFGSGTRLTVV.